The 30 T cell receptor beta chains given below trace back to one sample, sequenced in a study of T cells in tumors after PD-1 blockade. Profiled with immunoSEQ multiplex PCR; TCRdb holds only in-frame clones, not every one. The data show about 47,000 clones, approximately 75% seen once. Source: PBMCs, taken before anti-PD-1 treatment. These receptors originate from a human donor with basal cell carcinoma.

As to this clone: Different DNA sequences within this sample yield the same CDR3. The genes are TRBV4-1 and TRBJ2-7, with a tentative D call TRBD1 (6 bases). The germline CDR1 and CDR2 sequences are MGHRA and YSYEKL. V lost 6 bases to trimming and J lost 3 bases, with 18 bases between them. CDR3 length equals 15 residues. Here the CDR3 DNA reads TGCGCCAGCAGTTCAATCTACAGGGCTTACTACGAGCAGTACTTC. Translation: CASSSIYRAYYEQYF.

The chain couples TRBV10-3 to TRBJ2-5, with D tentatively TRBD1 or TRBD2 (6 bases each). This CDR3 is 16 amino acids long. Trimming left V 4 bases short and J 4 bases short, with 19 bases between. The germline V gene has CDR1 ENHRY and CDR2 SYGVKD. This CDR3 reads CAISVVGGASRETQYF. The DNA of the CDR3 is TGTGCCATCAGTGTGGTGGGGGGCGCCTCCCGAGAGACCCAGTACTTC.

Here the CDR3 reads CAINPGAAGDTQYF. The CDR3, as DNA: TGTGCCATCAACCCGGGGGCAGCAGGAGATACGCAGTATTTT. The chain employs TRBV10-3 and TRBJ2-3; D could derive from TRBD1 or TRBD2 (6 bases each). This CDR3 comprises 14 residues. The germline CDR1 and CDR2 sequences are ENHRY and SYGVKD. The ends were cut back, 7 bases at V and 5 bases at J, with 16 bases in the middle.

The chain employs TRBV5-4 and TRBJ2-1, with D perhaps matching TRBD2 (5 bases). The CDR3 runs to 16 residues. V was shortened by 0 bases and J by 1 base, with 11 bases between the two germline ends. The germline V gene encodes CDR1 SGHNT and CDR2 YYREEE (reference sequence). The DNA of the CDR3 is TGTGCCAGCAGCTTGGGGAGGAGTCAGTCCTACAATGAGCAGTTCTTC. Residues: CASSLGRSQSYNEQFF. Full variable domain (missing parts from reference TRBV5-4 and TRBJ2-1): ETGVTQSPTHLIKTRGQQVTLRCSSQSGHNTVSWYQQALGQGPQFIFQYYREEENGRGNFPPRFSGLQFPNYSSELNVNALELDDSALYLCASSLGRSQSYNEQFFGPGTRLTVL.

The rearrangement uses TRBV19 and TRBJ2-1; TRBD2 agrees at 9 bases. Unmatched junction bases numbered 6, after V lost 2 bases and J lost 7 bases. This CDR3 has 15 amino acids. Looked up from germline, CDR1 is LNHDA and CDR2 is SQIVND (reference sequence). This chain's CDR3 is CASSISSGSHNEQFF. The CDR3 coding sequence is TGTGCCAGTAGTATAAGTAGCGGGAGTCATAATGAGCAGTTCTTC.

The CDR3 sequence is CACLRPNTEAFF. The CDR3, as DNA: TGTGCCTGCCTAAGGCCGAACACTGAAGCTTTCTTT. The chain combines TRBV6-5 with TRBJ1-1; D is unclear. Germline CDR1 is MNHEY and CDR2 is SVGAGI. Trimming took 11 bases from V and 1 from J, leaving 11 bases between them. The CDR3 is 12 amino acids.

The CDR3 DNA reads as TGCGCCAGCTCATCGGACAGGCACGGGGAGCAGTACTTC. Protein: CASSSDRHGEQYF. The chain uses TRBV10-1 and TRBJ2-7; 7 bases line up with TRBD1. The V gene's germline CDR1 is WNHNN and CDR2 SYGVQD (reference sequence). The junction had 11 bases not matched to a gene; V was cut back by 8 bases and J by 7 bases. This CDR3 is 13 amino acids long.

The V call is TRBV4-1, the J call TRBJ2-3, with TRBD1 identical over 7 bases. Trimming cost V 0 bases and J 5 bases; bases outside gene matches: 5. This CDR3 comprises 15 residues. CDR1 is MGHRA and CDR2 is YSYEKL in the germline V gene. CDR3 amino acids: CASSQDRDSVDTQYF. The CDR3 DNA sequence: TGCGCCAGCAGCCAAGATCGGGACAGCGTAGATACGCAGTATTTT.

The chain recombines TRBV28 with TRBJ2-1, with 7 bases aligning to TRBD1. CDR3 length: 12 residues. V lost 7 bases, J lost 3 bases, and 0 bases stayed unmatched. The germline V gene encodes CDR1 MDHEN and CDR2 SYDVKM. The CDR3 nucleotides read TGTGCCAGCAACAGGGGCTACAATGAGCAGTTCTTC. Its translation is CASNRGYNEQFF.

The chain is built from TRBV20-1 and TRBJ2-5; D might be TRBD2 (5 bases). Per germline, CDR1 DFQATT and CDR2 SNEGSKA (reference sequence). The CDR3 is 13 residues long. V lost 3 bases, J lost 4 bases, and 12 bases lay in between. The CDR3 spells CSASASGGETQYF. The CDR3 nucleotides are TGCAGTGCTAGTGCGAGTGGAGGAGAGACCCAGTACTTC.

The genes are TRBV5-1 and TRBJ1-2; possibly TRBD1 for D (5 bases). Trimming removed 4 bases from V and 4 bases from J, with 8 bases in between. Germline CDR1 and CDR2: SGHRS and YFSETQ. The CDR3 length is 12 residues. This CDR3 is CASSGQGYGYTF. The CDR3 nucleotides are TGCGCCAGCAGCGGGCAGGGCTATGGCTACACCTTC.

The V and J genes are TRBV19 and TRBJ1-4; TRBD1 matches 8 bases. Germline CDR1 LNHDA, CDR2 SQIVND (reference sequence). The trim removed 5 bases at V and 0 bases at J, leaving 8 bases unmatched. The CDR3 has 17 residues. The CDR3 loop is CASSPRDRTATNEKLFF. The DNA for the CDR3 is TGTGCCAGTAGTCCACGGGACAGGACCGCAACTAATGAAAAACTGTTTTTT.

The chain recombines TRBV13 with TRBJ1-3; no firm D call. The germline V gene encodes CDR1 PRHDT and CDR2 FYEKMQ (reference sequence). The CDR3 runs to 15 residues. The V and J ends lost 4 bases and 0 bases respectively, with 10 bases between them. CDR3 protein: CASSSDGSSGNTIYF. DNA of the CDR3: TGTGCCAGCAGCTCGGACGGAAGCTCTGGAAACACCATATATTTT.

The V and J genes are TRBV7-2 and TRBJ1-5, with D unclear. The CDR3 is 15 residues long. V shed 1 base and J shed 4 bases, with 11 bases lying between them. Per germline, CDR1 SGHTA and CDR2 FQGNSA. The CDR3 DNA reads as TGTGCCAGCAGCTTAGGTCCGGGTCTAAATCAGCCCCAGCATTTT. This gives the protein CASSLGPGLNQPQHF.

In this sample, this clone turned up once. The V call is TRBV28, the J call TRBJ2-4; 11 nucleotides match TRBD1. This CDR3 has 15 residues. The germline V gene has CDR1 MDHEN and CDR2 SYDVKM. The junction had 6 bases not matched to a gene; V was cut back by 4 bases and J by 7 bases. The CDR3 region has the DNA TGTGCCAGCAGTTCGTCGGACAGGGGGCGGAACATTCAGTACTTC. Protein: CASSSSDRGRNIQYF.

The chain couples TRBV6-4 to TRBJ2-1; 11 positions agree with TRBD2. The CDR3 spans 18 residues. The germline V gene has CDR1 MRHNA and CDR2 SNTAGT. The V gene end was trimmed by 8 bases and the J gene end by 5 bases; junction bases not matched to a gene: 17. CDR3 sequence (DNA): TGTGCCAGCTGGCCCCCCATCCTTACTAGCGGGGGAAACAATGAGCAGTTCTTC. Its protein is CASWPPILTSGGNNEQFF.

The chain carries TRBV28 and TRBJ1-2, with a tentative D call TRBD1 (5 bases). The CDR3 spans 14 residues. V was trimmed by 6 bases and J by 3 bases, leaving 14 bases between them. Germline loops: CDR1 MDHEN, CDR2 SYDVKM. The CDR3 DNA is TGTGCCAGCAGAGATGACGGGGCCCACTATGGCTACACCTTC. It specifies CASRDDGAHYGYTF.

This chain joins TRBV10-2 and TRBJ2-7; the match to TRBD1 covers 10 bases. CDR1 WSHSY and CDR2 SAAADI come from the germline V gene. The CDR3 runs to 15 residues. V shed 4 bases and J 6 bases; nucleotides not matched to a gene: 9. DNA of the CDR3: TGCGCCAGCAGTGCCCCGGGACAGGGGTTTGGCGAGCAGTACTTC. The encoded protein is CASSAPGQGFGEQYF.

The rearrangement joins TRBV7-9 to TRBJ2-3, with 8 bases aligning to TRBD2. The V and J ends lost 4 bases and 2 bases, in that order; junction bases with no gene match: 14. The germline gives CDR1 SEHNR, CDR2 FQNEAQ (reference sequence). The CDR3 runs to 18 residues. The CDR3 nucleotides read TGTGCCAGCAGCTGGAGCCGCGGCGGGGGGTCCCCCACAGATACGCAGTATTTT. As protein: CASSWSRGGGSPTDTQYF.

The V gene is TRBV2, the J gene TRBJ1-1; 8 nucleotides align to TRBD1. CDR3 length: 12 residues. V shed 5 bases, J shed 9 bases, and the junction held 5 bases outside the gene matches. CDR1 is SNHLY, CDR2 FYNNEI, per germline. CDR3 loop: CASSLRDRKAFF. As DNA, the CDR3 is TGTGCCAGCAGTCTCCGGGACAGGAAAGCTTTCTTT.

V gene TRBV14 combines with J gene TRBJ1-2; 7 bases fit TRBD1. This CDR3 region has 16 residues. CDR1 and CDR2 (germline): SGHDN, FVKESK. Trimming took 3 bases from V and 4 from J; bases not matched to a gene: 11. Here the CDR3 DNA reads TGTGCCAGCAGCCATTCGGGACAGACCCTAAGCTATGGCTACACCTTC. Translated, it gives CASSHSGQTLSYGYTF.

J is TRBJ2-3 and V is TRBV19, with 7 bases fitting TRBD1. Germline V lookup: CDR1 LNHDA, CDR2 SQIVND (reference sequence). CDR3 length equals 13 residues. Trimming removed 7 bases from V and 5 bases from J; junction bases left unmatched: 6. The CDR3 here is CASTPTGLDTQYF. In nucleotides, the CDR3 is TGTGCCAGTACCCCGACAGGGTTAGATACGCAGTATTTT.

CDR3 sequence (DNA): TGTGCCTGGAGTGAGGGCTTTAATTCACCCCTCCACTTT. It encodes CAWSEGFNSPLHF. The V call is TRBV30, the J call TRBJ1-6; the D is unclear. The CDR3 length is 13 residues. Trimming stripped 1 base from V and 6 bases from J, with 7 bases between. The germline V gene has CDR1 GTSNPN and CDR2 SVGIG (reference sequence).

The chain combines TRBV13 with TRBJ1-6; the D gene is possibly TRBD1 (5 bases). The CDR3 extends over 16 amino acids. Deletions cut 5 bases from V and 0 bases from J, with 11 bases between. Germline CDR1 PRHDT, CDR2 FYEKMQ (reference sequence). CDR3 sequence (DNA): TGTGCCAGCAGCGTCCGACAGAGCTCCTATAATTCACCCCTCCACTTT. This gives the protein CASSVRQSSYNSPLHF.

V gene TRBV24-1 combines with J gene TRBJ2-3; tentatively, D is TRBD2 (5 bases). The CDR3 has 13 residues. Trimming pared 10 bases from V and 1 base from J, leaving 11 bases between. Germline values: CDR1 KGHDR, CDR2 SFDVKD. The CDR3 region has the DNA TGTGCCACGAGTACTAGGGGCACAGATACGCAGTATTTT. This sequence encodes CATSTRGTDTQYF.

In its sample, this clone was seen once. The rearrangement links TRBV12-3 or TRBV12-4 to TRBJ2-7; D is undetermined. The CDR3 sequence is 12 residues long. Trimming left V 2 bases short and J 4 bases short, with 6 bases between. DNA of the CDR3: TGTGCCAGCAGTTTACTAGGATACGAGCAGTACTTC. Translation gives CASSLLGYEQYF.

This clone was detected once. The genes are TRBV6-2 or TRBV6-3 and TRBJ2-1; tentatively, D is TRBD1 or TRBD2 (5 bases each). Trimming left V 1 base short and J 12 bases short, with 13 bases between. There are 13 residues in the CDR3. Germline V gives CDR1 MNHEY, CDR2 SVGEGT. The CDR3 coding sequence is TGTGCCAGCAGTTACTTGCGGGTGGGGGTGCAGTTCTTC. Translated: CASSYLRVGVQFF.

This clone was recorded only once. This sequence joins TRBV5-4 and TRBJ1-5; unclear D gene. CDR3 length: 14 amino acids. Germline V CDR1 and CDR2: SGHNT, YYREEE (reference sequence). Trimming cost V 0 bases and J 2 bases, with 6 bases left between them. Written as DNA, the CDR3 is TGTGCCAGCAGCTTGGGTGTAGGCAATCAGCCCCAGCATTTT. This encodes CASSLGVGNQPQHF.

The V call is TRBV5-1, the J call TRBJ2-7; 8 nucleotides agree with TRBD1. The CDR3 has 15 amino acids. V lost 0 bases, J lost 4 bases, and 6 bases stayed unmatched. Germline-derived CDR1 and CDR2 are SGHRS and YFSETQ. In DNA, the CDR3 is TGCGCCAGCAGCTTGGGTTTGGGGACAGGATACGAGCAGTACTTC. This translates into CASSLGLGTGYEQYF.

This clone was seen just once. CDR3 nucleotides: TGTGCCAGCAGCTTGGCCGTAATAAGCTCTGGGGCCAACGTCCTGACTTTC. It specifies CASSLAVISSGANVLTF. The rearrangement links TRBV5-4 to TRBJ2-6; D call uncertain. V shed 0 bases and J shed 0 bases, with 10 bases lying between them. Per the germline V gene, CDR1 is SGHNT and CDR2 is YYREEE (reference sequence). The CDR3 has 17 amino acids.